The 16 T cell receptor delta chains presented below share a single source sample, sequenced in a study of γδ T cells in repeated Plasmodium falciparum infection. Vgamma9/Vdelta2+ and Vdelta2-negative gammadelta T cells were flow-sorted from PBMC for bulk sequencing. TCRdb called clones from the multiplex PCR reads again using CATT. This table holds 53,000 or so delta-chain clones, roughly 2% found once. Sequencing was performed on gamma-delta T cells from blood. These receptor sequences come from a pool of human donors (malaria-infected and uninfected, not separated).

This clone was seen many times. The TCRdb protein, from a much larger clone, departs from this DNA's translation at residue 14, likely by read error; the protein shown derives from the DNA. The rearrangement links TRDV1 to TRDJ1, with TRDD3 matching over 13 bases. TCRdb is silent on the J gene; assignment here came from matching the DNA to germline. Unmatched junction bases numbered 11, after V lost 1 base and J lost 0 bases. CDR3 length: 20 amino acids. Germline CDR1 reads TSWWSYY; CDR2 reads QGS. The CDR3: CALGEPLSYWGIRYTDKLIF. CDR3 nucleotides: TGTGCTCTTGGGGAACCCCTCTCGTACTGGGGGATACGATACACCGATAAACTCATCTTT.

By share, this clone ranks as medium-sized. V usage is TRDV3 and J usage is TRDJ1; 10 positions match TRDD3. The CDR3 loop spans 12 amino acids. J was trimmed by 10 bases and V by 4 bases; bases with no gene match: 9. Germline CDR1 reads TVYSNPD; CDR2 reads GDNSRS (reference sequence). The CDR3 reads CASRAWGIPLIF. For the CDR3, the DNA is TGTGCCTCCAGAGCATGGGGGATACCACTCATCTTT.

In regard to this clone: A far larger clone lies a single base away; this is likely a read error. This CDR3 is also generated by other DNA sequences in the sample. V gene TRDV1 combines with J gene TRDJ1; D is tentatively TRDD2 or TRDD3 (8 bases each). TCRdb lists no J gene, so it was determined here by aligning the DNA to germline. Germline-derived CDR1 and CDR2 are TSWWSYY and QGS. The length of the CDR3 is 21 residues. Trimming took off 1 base at V and 8 bases at J, with 35 bases between the two ends. CDR3 in DNA: TGTGCTCTTGGGGAACACACGCCGAGTCTTCCTACGAGGGATACGCCGATCAAACTCATCTTT. Its protein product is CALGEHTPSLPTRDTPIKLIF.

This clone was counted ten times or more. The protein TCRdb gives is from a much larger clone and does not agree with this DNA's translation at residue 8, likely a read error; the protein shown here comes from the DNA. The chain recombines TRDV1 with TRDJ1, with 9 bases lining up with TRDD3. V lost 5 bases to trimming and J lost 0 bases; unmatched junction nucleotides: 34. Per the germline V gene, CDR1 is TSWWSYY and CDR2 is QGS. This CDR3 is 25 amino acids long. Here the CDR3 reads CALGRRRTFLMLVTGGPLYTDKLIF. In DNA form, the CDR3 reads TGTGCTCTTGGGCGTCGTAGGACTTTCCTAATGTTGGTTACTGGGGGACCGCTGTACACCGATAAACTCATCTTT.

This clone occurred many times. The mismatch at residue 13 between this DNA's translation and the TCRdb protein of a much larger clone likely reflects a read error; the protein shown is translated from the DNA. The gene calls are TRAV38-2/DV8 and TRDJ1; 12 bases are shared with TRDD3. V gave up 1 base and J gave up 1 base; unmatched junction bases: 26. This CDR3 is 24 amino acids long. Germline V gene lookup returns CDR1 TSESDYY and CDR2 QEAYKQQN. CDR3 sequence reads: CAYRSFEYFQATHWGIPATDKLIF. CDR3 DNA: TGTGCTTATAGGAGCTTCGAATACTTCCAAGCTACGCACTGGGGGATACCGGCCACCGATAAACTCATCTTT.

Regarding this clone: The translation of this DNA and the TCRdb protein of a much larger clone differ at residue 5, probably owing to a read error; the protein shown here is translated from the DNA. In nucleotides, the CDR3 is TGTGCCTGTGAGTGGATCGGCACCGATAAACTCATCTTT. Its translation: CACEWIGTDKLIF. This chain connects TRDV2 to TRDJ1; D is ambiguous. This CDR3 has 13 residues. V was cut by 4 bases and J by 1 base, with 9 bases left in between. The germline V gene encodes CDR1 GEAIGNYY and CDR2 EKD.

A word on this clone: This DNA's translation differs at residue 19 from TCRdb's protein, which comes from a much larger clone; a read error is likely, and the protein shown is translated from the DNA. The J segment was not called; the V segment is TRDV3; TRDD3, as called in the table, went unchecked against the DNA. Germline V gene lookup returns CDR1 TVYSNPD and CDR2 GDNSRS (reference sequence). The CDR3 covers 20 residues. CDR3 residues: CAFGSTYWGCPLMYTDKLTF. The CDR3 coding sequence is TGTGCCTTTGGGTCTACGTACTGGGGGTGTCCCCTCATGTACACCGATAAACTCACCTTT.

Only a few counts were recorded for this clone. Given a much more abundant clone one base away, this may be a read error. The J gene is TRDJ1, the V gene TRDV1, with 8 bases fitting TRDD3. Matching the DNA to germline supplied the J gene, which TCRdb does not give. V shed 3 bases and J 0 bases; nucleotides not matched to a gene: 15. Germline V lookup: CDR1 TSWWSYY, CDR2 QGS. The length of the CDR3 is 19 residues. CDR3 sequence: CALGEPLQWGIRYTDKLIF. The CDR3, as DNA: TGTGCTCTTGGGGAGCCCCTACAGTGGGGGATCCGATACACCGATAAACTCATCTTT.

This clone was detected only a few times. The protein given by TCRdb reflects a much larger clone and differs at residue 19 from this DNA's translation, likely from a read error; the protein shown is the DNA's translation. This chain connects TRDV3 to TRDJ1; 8 bases match TRDD3. TCRdb is silent on the J gene; assignment here came from matching the DNA to germline. The CDR3 has 23 residues. Germline V CDR1 and CDR2: TVYSNPD, GDNSRS (reference sequence). The CDR3 DNA is TGTGCCTTTATCTCTCGCGCCTACATCAATTCTTACTGGGGGTCCCGGTACACCGAGAAACTCATCTTT. Its translation: CAFISRAYINSYWGSRYTEKLIF.

Note on this clone: The mismatch at residue 4 between this DNA's translation and the TCRdb protein of a much larger clone likely reflects a read error; the protein shown is translated from the DNA. The chain couples TRDV3 to TRDJ1; D is uncertain. The length of the CDR3 is 15 residues. Deletions cut 5 bases from V and 0 bases from J, with 19 bases between. The germline gives CDR1 TVYSNPD, CDR2 GDNSRS (reference sequence). The CDR3 DNA is TGTGCCGTAAGTTTGGTCCTCTCGTACACCGATAAACTCATCTTT. Protein product: CAVSLVLSYTDKLIF.

In the case of this clone: TCRdb pairs this DNA with a much larger clone's protein that differs at residue 12, likely a read error; the protein shown was translated from the DNA. This chain uses TRDV1 with TRDJ1, with TRDD3 matching 8 bases. J was trimmed by 10 bases and V by 0 bases; bases with no gene match: 16. Germline lookup yields CDR1 TSWWSYY and CDR2 QGS. The CDR3 consists of 17 residues. Written as DNA, the CDR3 is TGTGCTCTTGGGGAACTTCCGAAGTACTGGGGGGGAAAGGGACTCATCTTT. Residues: CALGELPKYWGGKGLIF.

As for this clone: The amino acid sequence in TCRdb belongs to a much larger clone and departs from this DNA's translation at residue 11, likely a sequencing read error; the sequence shown is translated from the DNA. The chain links TRDV1 to TRDJ1; the match to TRDD3 covers 11 bases. CDR3 length: 23 amino acids. Germline loops: CDR1 TSWWSYY, CDR2 QGS. The V and J ends lost 0 bases and 1 base, in that order; junction bases with no gene match: 22. CDR3 amino acids: CALGELRDLPFHWGINPTDKLIF. CDR3 coding DNA: TGTGCTCTTGGGGAACTAAGGGACCTTCCTTTCCACTGGGGGATAAATCCCACCGATAAACTCATCTTT.

This clone was observed at least ten times. This likely stems from a read error, as it lies one base from a far larger clone. At the DNA level, this CDR3 is encoded by other sequences in the same sample as well. This chain connects TRDV2 to TRDJ1, with 8 bases fitting TRDD3. TCRdb leaves out the J gene; it was filled in here by matching the DNA to germline. V lost 7 bases to trimming and J lost 0 bases; unmatched junction nucleotides: 24. CDR1 is GEAIGNYY, CDR2 EKD, per germline. This CDR3 has 20 residues. CDR3 in amino acids: CACDGVPPSGGPDYTDKLIF. As DNA, the CDR3 is TGTGCCTGCGATGGAGTGCCCCCCTCTGGGGGACCCGACTACACCGATAAACTCATCTTT.

In the case of this clone: Since a far larger clone is one base different, this is likely a read error. Other nucleotide sequences from this sample produce the same CDR3. The V and J genes are TRDV1 and TRDJ1, with D possibly TRDD3 on 6 matching bases. The CDR3 loop spans 23 amino acids. Germline V lookup: CDR1 TSWWSYY, CDR2 QGS. Trimming removed 2 bases at V and 0 bases at J, with 34 bases between. The CDR3 here is CALGEIAYARNGGHGVYTDKLIF. The CDR3 DNA reads as TGTGCTCTTGGGGAAATAGCGTATGCTAGAAACGGGGGACACGGGGTGTACACCGATAAACTCATCTTT.

This clone occurred a few times. The protein recorded in TCRdb matches a much larger clone and deviates from this DNA's translation at residue 6, suggesting a read error; the protein here is obtained by translating the DNA. The chain recombines TRDV1 with TRDJ1; perhaps TRDD3 as D (7 bases). Matching the DNA to germline supplied the J gene, which TCRdb does not give. The V end was cut by 5 bases, the J end by 0 bases, with 40 bases between. Looked up from germline, CDR1 is TSWWSYY and CDR2 is QGS. This CDR3 is 24 amino acids long. The CDR3 is CALGTSGGRPSKILGIKYTDKLIF. The CDR3 DNA sequence: TGTGCTCTTGGGACGAGCGGAGGGAGGCCTTCCAAAATACTGGGGATAAAGTACACCGATAAACTCATCTTT.

On this clone: A read error is likely here: a far larger clone is one base away. The sample contains more than one DNA sequence encoding this CDR3. This chain uses TRAV38-2/DV8 with TRDJ1, with a tentative D call TRDD3 (7 bases). TCRdb leaves out the J gene; it was filled in here by matching the DNA to germline. Germline lookup yields CDR1 TSESDYY and CDR2 QEAYKQQN. CDR3 length: 21 amino acids. This chain's CDR3 is CAYSLPLILPLGDLLLDKLIF. DNA for the CDR3: TGTGCCTATAGCCTTCCCCTCATCCTTCCCTTGGGGGACCTACTGTTAGATAAACTCATCTTT.